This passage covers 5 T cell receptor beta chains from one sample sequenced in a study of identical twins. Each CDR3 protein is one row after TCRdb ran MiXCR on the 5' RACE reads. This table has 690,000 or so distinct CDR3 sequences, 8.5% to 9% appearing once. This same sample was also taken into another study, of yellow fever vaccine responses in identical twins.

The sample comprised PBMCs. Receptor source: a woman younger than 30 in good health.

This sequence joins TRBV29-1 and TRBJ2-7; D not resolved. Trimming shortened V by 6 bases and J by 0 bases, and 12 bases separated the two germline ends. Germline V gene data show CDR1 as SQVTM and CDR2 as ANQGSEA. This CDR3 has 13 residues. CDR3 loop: CSVKGWSSYEQYF. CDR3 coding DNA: TGCAGCGTGAAGGGATGGAGCTCCTACGAGCAGTACTTC.

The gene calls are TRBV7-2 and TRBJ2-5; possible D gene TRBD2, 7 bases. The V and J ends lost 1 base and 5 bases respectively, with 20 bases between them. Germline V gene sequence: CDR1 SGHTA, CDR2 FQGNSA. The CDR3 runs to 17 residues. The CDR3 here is CASSLVRGAEFGETQYF. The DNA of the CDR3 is TGTGCCAGCAGCTTAGTACGGGGGGCCGAGTTCGGGGAGACCCAGTACTTC.

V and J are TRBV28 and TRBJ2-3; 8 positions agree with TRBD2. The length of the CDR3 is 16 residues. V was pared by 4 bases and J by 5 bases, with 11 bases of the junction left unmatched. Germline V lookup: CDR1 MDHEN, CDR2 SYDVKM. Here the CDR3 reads CASSSIKRGRRDTQYF. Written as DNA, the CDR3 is TGTGCCAGCAGTTCAATCAAGCGGGGGAGAAGAGATACGCAGTATTTT.

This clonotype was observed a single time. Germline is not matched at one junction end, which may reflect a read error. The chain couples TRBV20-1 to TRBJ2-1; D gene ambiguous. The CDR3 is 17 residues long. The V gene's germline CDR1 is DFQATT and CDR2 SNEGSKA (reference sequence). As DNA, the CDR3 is TGCAGTGCTCCCGATCGGGTAGCTCGGAGCTCCTTCAATGAGCAGTTCTTC. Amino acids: CSAPDRVARSSFNEQFF.

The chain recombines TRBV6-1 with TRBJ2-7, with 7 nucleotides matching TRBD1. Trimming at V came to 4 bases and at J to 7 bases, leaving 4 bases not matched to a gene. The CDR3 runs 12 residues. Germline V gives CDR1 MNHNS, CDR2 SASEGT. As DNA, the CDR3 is TGTGCCAGCAGTGTCCGACAGGGAGAGCAGTACTTC. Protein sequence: CASSVRQGEQYF.